This record covers a single T cell receptor beta chain. Its specificity is unknown. Trimming took 3 bases from V and 2 from J; bases not matched to a gene: 10. CDR1 SGHRS and CDR2 YFSETQ come from the germline V gene. The CDR3 extends over 16 amino acids. For every subset, genomic DNA was evenly distributed across several immunoSEQ plates. The assay was immunoSEQ multiplex PCR, and TCRdb's table has in-frame clones only and misses some. The sample has 2 million to 2.5 million clones, about 92% seen once. The data were taken from a study of shared clonotypes between healthy human individuals. Overall study context: Those who served as donors were a couple of women and a few men between the ages of 18 and 49.

Study results and caveats: Sampling used blood alone; tissue repertoires probably differ.

Naivety among CD8 cells was defined by CD45RO negativity and positive CCR7 selection, thereby excluding terminally differentiated effector memory CD45RA+ cells. The study drew its donors from healthy HIV-negative adults without recent acute infections or vaccinations. The sample was naive CD8+ T cells from PBMCs. The clonotype comes from a man between 18 and 35 years old in good health. Some clones in this sample may be carry-over from other donors' samples. This chain links TRBV5-1 with TRBJ2-7; 8 positions agree with TRBD2. CDR3 residues: CASSSGRLAPAYEQYF. In DNA form, the CDR3 reads TGCGCCAGCAGCTCGGGCCGACTAGCGCCCGCCTACGAGCAGTACTTC. Based on the CDR3 plus reference TRBV5-1 and TRBJ2-7, the full variable domain is KAGVTQTPRYLIKTRGQQVTLSCSPISGHRSVSWYQQTPGQGLQFLFEYFSETQRNKGNFPGRFSGRQFSNSRSEMNVSTLELGDSALYLCASSSGRLAPAYEQYFGPGTRLTVT.